Presented here are 2 T cell receptor beta chains from one specimen sequenced in a study of T-cell memory formation after mild COVID-19. Each CDR3 protein is one row after TCRdb ran MiXCR on the 5' RACE reads. Here the sample spans under 450,000 distinct CDR3 sequences, more than 20% being singletons. Sequencing used PBMCs or a T cell subset sorted from them (not recorded which). The receptors derive from an adult woman who had mild COVID-19 (a few samples of this study predate the infection). Cell type and time point are not known.

The V call is TRBV3-1, the J call TRBJ1-5, with a weak D call TRBD1 (6 bases). Germline V gives CDR1 LGHDT, CDR2 YNNKEL (reference sequence). The V gene lost 4 bases and the J gene lost 3 bases, with 10 bases spanning the gap. This CDR3 has 14 residues. CDR3 in amino acids: CASSRGQLNQPQHF. The CDR3 DNA sequence: TGTGCCAGCAGCCGAGGACAGCTCAATCAGCCCCAGCATTTT.

The genes are TRBV20-1 and TRBJ2-2; no definite D call. The CDR3 contains 13 residues. With 5 bases removed from V and 5 bases from J, the gap between germline ends came to 12 bases. The germline V gene has CDR1 DFQATT and CDR2 SNEGSKA (reference sequence). This CDR3 reads CSAPSIATGELFF. The CDR3 nucleotides read TGCAGTGCTCCATCCATCGCGACCGGGGAGCTGTTTTTT.